Described below is a single T cell receptor (beta chain) sequence and its context. V lost 3 bases and J lost 4, with 21 bases in between. Germline CDR1 MGHDK, CDR2 SYGVNS. CDR3 length: 17 residues. The data are from a study of control samples from healthy donors and cancer patients. The repertoire was sequenced with immunoSEQ multiplex PCR; TCRdb's copy has only in-frame clones and lacks some. Seen here are about 120,000 clones, 91% observed once, and the top ten hold 7.8%. This TCR was sampled from a woman aged 18-29 years in good health. The sequencing sample was made of blood. The chain employs TRBV25-1 and TRBJ1-1; D uncertain. The CDR3 coding sequence is TGTGCCAGCAGTGATTCTTCGCGAACGGGGAGTACCACTGAAGCTTTCTTT. It codes for CASSDSSRTGSTTEAFF.